The 21 T cell receptor beta chains in this list originate from one sample, sequenced in a study of neurological immune-mediated disorders. Each CDR3 protein is one row after TCRdb ran MiXCR on the 5' RACE reads. The data hold 120,000 or so distinct CDR3 sequences, with approximately 3.2% observed a single time. The specimen sequenced was PBMCs. All receptors derive from a woman aged 25-40 years with multiple sclerosis.

Comment on this clonotype: A clone one base away is much larger, so this may be a read error. The chain has TRBV20-1 and TRBJ2-7; D uncertain. CDR3 size: 12 residues. Per the germline V gene, CDR1 is DFQATT and CDR2 is SNEGSKA (reference sequence). V was pared by 0 bases and J by 2 bases, with 5 bases between. DNA for the CDR3: TGCAGTGCTAGAGAGGGGACCTACGAGCAGTACTTC. Translated, it gives CSAREGTYEQYF.

There are many counts of this clonotype. V and J are TRBV6-2 or TRBV6-3 and TRBJ2-1; 8 bases align to TRBD2. V shed 6 bases, J shed 4 bases, and the junction held 11 bases outside the gene matches. The length of the CDR3 is 16 residues. Germline CDR1 and CDR2: MNHEY and SVGEGT. The CDR3 protein is CASRHRGGPSYNEQFF. The CDR3 DNA sequence: TGTGCCAGCAGGCACCGGGGGGGGCCATCATACAATGAGCAGTTCTTC.

Details on this clonotype: The conserved phenylalanine or tryptophan normally closing the CDR3 is absent here, so this likely arose from a read error. J is TRBJ2-7 and V is TRBV5-1, with D possibly being TRBD1 (6 bases). The germline V gene encodes CDR1 SGHRS and CDR2 YFSETQ. The V end was cut by 5 bases, the J end by 4 bases, with 10 bases between. The CDR3 sequence is 12 residues long. DNA of the CDR3: TGCGCCAGCAGTTCCCAGGGGTACGAGCAGTACTAC. Its protein product is CASSSQGYEQYY.

This clonotype was seen at least ten times. V gene TRBV29-1 combines with J gene TRBJ1-1; D gene unclear. V was pared by 5 bases and J by 0 bases, with 10 bases between. The germline V gene encodes CDR1 SQVTM and CDR2 ANQGSEA. CDR3 size: 13 residues. CDR3 region: CSVNRQMNTEAFF. As DNA, the CDR3 is TGCAGCGTTAATCGGCAGATGAACACTGAAGCTTTCTTT.

This clonotype showed up many times. The chain employs TRBV18 and TRBJ2-1; no definite D call. Trimming stripped 2 bases from V and 9 bases from J, with 11 bases between. CDR3 length equals 13 residues. Germline V CDR1 and CDR2: KGHSH, LQKENI. In DNA, the CDR3 is TGTGCCAGCTCACCATATTCAGCATTTGAGCAGTTCTTC. This sequence encodes CASSPYSAFEQFF.

This clonotype appeared many times. This chain connects TRBV7-9 to TRBJ2-4; 14 bases map to TRBD2. The CDR3 spans 20 residues. Germline CDR1 and CDR2: SEHNR and FQNEAQ (reference sequence). Trimming at V came to 6 bases and at J to 2 bases, leaving 15 bases not matched to a gene. Here the CDR3 DNA reads TGTGCCAGCAGGTTATGGTTGGGACTAGCGGGGGTCACCCCCAAAAACATTCAGTACTTC. It is translated as CASRLWLGLAGVTPKNIQYF. The variable domain in full, completed from reference TRBV7-9 and TRBJ2-4, reads DTGVSQNPRHKITKRGQNVTFRCDPISEHNRLYWYRQTLGQGPEFLTYFQNEAQLEKSRLLSDRFSAERPKGSFSTLEIQRTEQGDSAMYLCASRLWLGLAGVTPKNIQYFGAGTRLSVL.

In its sample, this clonotype was seen many times. The chain couples TRBV10-3 to TRBJ2-5, with 9 bases that match TRBD1. V was clipped by 2 bases and J by 7 bases; unmatched bases: 11. This CDR3 comprises 16 residues. Germline CDR1 is ENHRY and CDR2 is SYGVKD. The CDR3 DNA follows: TGTGCCATCAGTGAGACGGGACAGGGAAATCCGGGGACCCAGTACTTC. Protein sequence: CAISETGQGNPGTQYF.

This clonotype has a count of ten or more. This sequence joins TRBV20-1 and TRBJ1-1; D gene ambiguous. The germline V gene has CDR1 DFQATT and CDR2 SNEGSKA (reference sequence). The CDR3 loop spans 12 amino acids. V lost 7 bases, J lost 1 base, and 10 bases lay in between. In DNA, the CDR3 is TGCAGTGTTGTGGACCGGAACACTGAAGCTTTCTTT. Residues: CSVVDRNTEAFF.

The sample holds many counts of this clonotype. The chain recombines TRBV7-2 with TRBJ2-2; unclear D gene. From germline, CDR1 is SGHTA and CDR2 FQGNSA. Trimming removed 3 bases at V and 1 base at J, with 12 bases between. The CDR3 has 16 amino acids. The CDR3 reads CASSFYGLVNTGELFF. The CDR3 DNA is TGTGCCAGCAGCTTCTATGGCCTGGTGAACACCGGGGAGCTGTTTTTT.

In this sample, this clonotype turned up many times. The chain has TRBV3-1 and TRBJ2-7; 9 bases fit TRBD2. CDR3 length: 15 residues. Trimming cost V 2 bases and J 5 bases; bases outside gene matches: 7. Germline values: CDR1 LGHDT, CDR2 YNNKEL (reference sequence). CDR3 loop: CASSQSSGLANEQYF. The CDR3 bases are TGTGCCAGCAGCCAATCCTCGGGACTAGCAAACGAGCAGTACTTC.

In its sample, this clonotype was seen many times. The V gene is TRBV27, the J gene TRBJ2-7; 7 nucleotides align to TRBD1. V trimming: 5 bases; J trimming: 3 bases; junction bases outside the gene matches: 10. Germline V gene data show CDR1 as MNHEY and CDR2 as SMNVEV (reference sequence). This CDR3 comprises 15 residues. CDR3 nucleotide sequence: TGTGCCAGCAGTCCCACCGGGACAGCTGTCTACGAGCAGTACTTC. Its protein is CASSPTGTAVYEQYF.

This rearrangement joins TRBV7-9 to TRBJ1-6, with 8 bases fitting TRBD1. The length of the CDR3 is 15 residues. CDR1 and CDR2 (germline): SEHNR, FQNEAQ (reference sequence). V was clipped by 5 bases and J by 7 bases; unmatched bases: 7. The CDR3 loop is CASSEQGAGNSPLHF. DNA of the CDR3: TGTGCCAGCAGCGAGCAGGGGGCGGGAAATTCACCCCTCCACTTT. Full variable domain (rest looked up from reference TRBV7-9 and TRBJ1-6): DTGVSQNPRHKITKRGQNVTFRCDPISEHNRLYWYRQTLGQGPEFLTYFQNEAQLEKSRLLSDRFSAERPKGSFSTLEIQRTEQGDSAMYLCASSEQGAGNSPLHFGNGTRLTVT.

In its sample, this clonotype was seen many times. CDR3 residues: CASSLNRMNTEAFF. CDR3 nucleotides: TGTGCCAGCAGTTTGAACAGGATGAACACTGAAGCTTTCTTT. The chain uses TRBV27 and TRBJ1-1; the D gene is possibly TRBD1 (5 bases). This CDR3 has 14 residues. CDR1 MNHEY and CDR2 SMNVEV come from the germline V gene (reference sequence). With 3 bases removed from V and 0 bases from J, the gap between germline ends came to 8 bases.

This clonotype was counted ten times or more. The V gene is TRBV20-1, the J gene TRBJ2-7; D gene unclear. V was pared by 3 bases and J by 3 bases, with 15 bases between. The CDR3 runs to 14 residues. In germline, CDR1 is DFQATT, CDR2 SNEGSKA (reference sequence). CDR3 amino acids: CSARTGALSYEQYF. The CDR3 DNA reads TGCAGTGCTAGGACCGGCGCTCTTAGCTACGAGCAGTACTTC.

Ten or more counts support this clonotype. This rearrangement joins TRBV15 to TRBJ2-5, with 8 bases aligning to TRBD2. The J segment lost 5 bases and the V segment lost 4 bases, leaving 9 bases of the junction unmatched. The CDR3 is 15 amino acids. Germline V gene data show CDR1 as LNHNV and CDR2 as YYDKDF (reference sequence). The CDR3 sequence: CATSTERGSAETQYF. The CDR3, as DNA: TGTGCCACCAGCACCGAGCGGGGGTCGGCGGAGACCCAGTACTTC.

Many counts were recorded for this clonotype. The chain couples TRBV2 to TRBJ1-1, with TRBD1 matching 7 bases. Germline V gene lookup returns CDR1 SNHLY and CDR2 FYNNEI. This CDR3 has 11 residues. V lost 11 bases and J lost 7; bases outside the gene matches: 7. The DNA for the CDR3 is TGTGCCCAGGGGGGGGCCGGTGAAGCTTTCTTT. Protein sequence: CAQGGAGEAFF.

This clonotype has a count of ten or more. The rearrangement uses TRBV29-1 and TRBJ2-7, with 7 positions matching TRBD2. V lost 6 bases and J lost 0; bases outside the gene matches: 5. Germline CDR1 SQVTM, CDR2 ANQGSEA. The CDR3 has 13 residues. DNA for the CDR3: TGCAGCGTCGCGGGGGTGTACTCCTACGAGCAGTACTTC. As protein: CSVAGVYSYEQYF.

This clonotype was detected many times. The genes are TRBV20-1 and TRBJ1-2; D remains unclear. The CDR3 has 13 residues. Trimming removed 2 bases from V and 4 bases from J, with 11 bases in between. Per the germline V gene, CDR1 is DFQATT and CDR2 is SNEGSKA (reference sequence). DNA of the CDR3: TGCAGTGCTAGACTGGTCCCTAGCTATGGCTACACCTTC. Translation gives CSARLVPSYGYTF.

This clonotype was seen a few times. This chain joins TRBV20-1 and TRBJ2-1, with 8 bases aligning to TRBD2. Germline V gene sequence: CDR1 DFQATT, CDR2 SNEGSKA (reference sequence). The CDR3 spans 14 residues. J gave up 3 bases and V 5 bases, and 6 bases lay outside the gene matches. CDR3 DNA: TGCAGTGCTTGTAGCGGGGAAAGCTACAATGAGCAGTTCTTC. It is translated as CSACSGESYNEQFF.

This clonotype was found many times. In DNA form, the CDR3 reads TGCGCCAGCAGCGACGGGACTAGCGGGAAAAAGCAGTACTTC. Amino acids: CASSDGTSGKKQYF. V usage is TRBV5-1 and J usage is TRBJ2-7; 13 nucleotides agree with TRBD2. With V trimmed by 4 bases and J by 8 bases, 6 bases remained unmatched. In germline, CDR1 is SGHRS, CDR2 YFSETQ. The CDR3 is 14 residues long.

The chain links TRBV12-3 or TRBV12-4 to TRBJ2-7; no reliable D call. The CDR3 sequence is 11 residues long. Trimming took 5 bases from V and 7 from J, leaving 9 bases between them. CDR3 region: CASSISWEQYF. In DNA form, the CDR3 reads TGTGCCAGCAGTATCTCTTGGGAGCAGTACTTC.